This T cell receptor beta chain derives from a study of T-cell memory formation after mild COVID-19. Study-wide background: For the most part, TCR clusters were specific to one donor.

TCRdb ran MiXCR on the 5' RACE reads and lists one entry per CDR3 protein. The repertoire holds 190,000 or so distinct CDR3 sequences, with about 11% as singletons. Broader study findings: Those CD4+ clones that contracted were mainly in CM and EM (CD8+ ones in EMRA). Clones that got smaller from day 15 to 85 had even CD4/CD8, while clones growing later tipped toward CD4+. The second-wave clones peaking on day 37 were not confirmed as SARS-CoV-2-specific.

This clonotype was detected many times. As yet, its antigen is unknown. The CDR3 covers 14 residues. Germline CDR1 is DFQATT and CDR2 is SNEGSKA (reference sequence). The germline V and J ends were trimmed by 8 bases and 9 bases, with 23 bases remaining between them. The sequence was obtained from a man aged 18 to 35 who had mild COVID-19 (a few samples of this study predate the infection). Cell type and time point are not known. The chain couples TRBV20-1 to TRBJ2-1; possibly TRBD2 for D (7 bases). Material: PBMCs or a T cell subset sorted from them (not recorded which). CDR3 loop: CSMISVGGAGEQFF. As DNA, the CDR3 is TGCAGTATGATTAGCGTGGGGGGGGCAGGTGAGCAGTTCTTC.